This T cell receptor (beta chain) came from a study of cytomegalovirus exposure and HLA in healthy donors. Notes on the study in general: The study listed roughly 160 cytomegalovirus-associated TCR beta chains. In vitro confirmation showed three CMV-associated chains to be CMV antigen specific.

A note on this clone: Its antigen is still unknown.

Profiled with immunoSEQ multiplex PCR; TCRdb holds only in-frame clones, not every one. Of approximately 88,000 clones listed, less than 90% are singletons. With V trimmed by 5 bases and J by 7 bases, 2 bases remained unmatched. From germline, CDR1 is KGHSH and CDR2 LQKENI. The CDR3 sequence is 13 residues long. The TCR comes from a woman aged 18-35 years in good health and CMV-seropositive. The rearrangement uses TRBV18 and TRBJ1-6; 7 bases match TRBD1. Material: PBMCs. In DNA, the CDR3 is TGTGCCAGCTCAACGGGACAGAATTCACCCCTCCACTTT. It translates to CASSTGQNSPLHF. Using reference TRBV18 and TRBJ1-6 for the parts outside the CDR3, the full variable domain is NAGVMQNPRHLVRRRGQEARLRCSPMKGHSHVYWYRQLPEEGLKFMVYLQKENIIDESGMPKERFSAEFPKEGPSILRIQQVVRGDSAAYFCASSTGQNSPLHFGNGTRLTVT.